The present T cell receptor beta chain was sequenced within a study of prognosis after radiotherapy for stage I lung cancer. Looking at the study overall: Each non-small cell lung cancer patient was deemed medically inoperable. Aged roughly 53 to 85 years, with a median of 74.5 years, the patients were about 13 men and roughly six women. Post-radiotherapy, distant metastases were observed in a handful of patients (median around seven months), whereas no significant progression was observed in fewer than 19.

Starting from genomic DNA, TCR beta CDR3 was amplified through two-round multiplex PCR. It was primers specific to each TRBV and TRBJ gene that first-round PCR used. TCRdb independently ran MiXCR on the multiplex PCR reads; one entry per CDR3 protein. The sample comprises fewer than 35,000 distinct CDR3 sequences, roughly 52% of which are singletons, and approximately 17% rests with the top ten. This clonotype was detected many times. V was cut by 5 bases and J by 0 bases, with 7 bases left in between. Germline V gives CDR1 SGHDN, CDR2 FVKESK. This CDR3 spans 13 amino acids. V is TRBV14 and J is TRBJ1-1; no clear D gene. The TCR comes from a donor aged 50 or older with non-small cell lung cancer. The sample consisted of PBMCs, taken before or after stereotactic body radiation therapy (not recorded which). CDR3 loop: CASSKGLNTEAFF. The CDR3 coding sequence is TGTGCCAGCAGCAAGGGATTGAACACTGAAGCTTTCTTT.